This TCR beta chain was obtained from a study of T-cell memory formation after mild COVID-19. Study outcomes and limitations: Later expanders leaned toward CD4+, whereas clones contracting from day 15 to 85 were balanced CD4/CD8.

CDR3 length: 15 amino acids. Germline V lookup: CDR1 SGHRS, CDR2 YFSETQ. Trimming took off 0 bases at V and 4 bases at J, with 13 bases between the two ends. TCRdb ran MiXCR on the 5' RACE reads and lists one entry per CDR3 protein. The repertoire includes around 150,000 distinct CDR3 sequences, roughly 14% of them detected once, and roughly 15% sits in the top ten. In regard to this clonotype: Antigen: not known.

The specimen sequenced was PBMCs or a T cell subset sorted from them (not recorded which). The chain links TRBV5-1 to TRBJ1-1; tentatively, D is TRBD1 (5 bases). This clonotype originated in an adult woman who had mild COVID-19 (a few samples of this study predate the infection). Cell type and time point are not known. This CDR3 reads CASSLDGGGSTEAFF. For the CDR3, the DNA is TGCGCCAGCAGCTTGGATGGGGGAGGGTCCACTGAAGCTTTCTTT.